Presented here are 8 T cell receptor beta chains from one specimen sequenced in a study of human T cells and chemical hapten exposure. In TCRdb, the RACE reads were re-called with MiXCR into one record per CDR3 protein. The sample shows 65,000 to 85,000 distinct CDR3 sequences, approximately 10% of them seen only once. Noted time point: patch test 1, 2 weeks after DPC sensitization. Treatment: therapeutic diphenylcyclopropenone sensitization with weekly scalp DPC. Sequencing used whole blood, obtained in connection with sensitization to the hapten diphenylcyclopropenone (DPC). The receptors were sampled from a woman aged 45-59 years with alopecia areata. Some clones in this sample may be carry-over from other donors' samples.

This chain connects TRBV10-3 to TRBJ2-4; possible D gene TRBD2, 6 bases. The germline V gene has CDR1 ENHRY and CDR2 SYGVKD. Trimming took off 8 bases at V and 0 bases at J, with 11 bases between the two ends. The CDR3 loop spans 14 amino acids. The CDR3 spells CAIGTEGAKNIQYF. The CDR3 DNA reads TGTGCCATCGGGACTGAAGGAGCCAAAAACATTCAGTACTTC.

This clonotype has only a few counts. The chain uses TRBV29-1 and TRBJ2-5; 7 positions match TRBD2. The J segment lost 1 base and the V segment lost 5 bases, leaving 10 bases of the junction unmatched. The CDR3 sequence is 15 residues long. CDR1 is SQVTM, CDR2 ANQGSEA, per germline. The CDR3, as DNA: TGCAGCGTTAGAAAAGGGAGGGTCAGCCAAGAGACCCAGTACTTC. Translation: CSVRKGRVSQETQYF.

This clonotype appeared many times. This sequence joins TRBV20-1 and TRBJ1-2, with D hard to call. CDR3 length: 14 residues. With 1 base removed from V and 4 bases from J, the gap between germline ends came to 13 bases. CDR1 and CDR2 (germline): DFQATT, SNEGSKA (reference sequence). CDR3 region: CSARVKYSPYGYTF. CDR3 in DNA: TGCAGTGCTAGAGTTAAATACAGTCCCTATGGCTACACCTTC.

The table lists this clonotype with many counts. This chain links TRBV30 with TRBJ1-6; TRBD1 is a possible D gene (5 bases). Trimming pared 1 base from V and 10 bases from J, leaving 17 bases between. There are 15 residues in the CDR3. Germline CDR1 and CDR2: GTSNPN and SVGIG (reference sequence). The chain's CDR3 is CAWSALGEGSSPLHF. The CDR3 coding sequence is TGTGCCTGGAGTGCCCTCGGGGAGGGGAGCTCACCCCTCCACTTT.

This clonotype has a count of ten or more. This chain links TRBV6-1 with TRBJ1-4; 7 bases fit TRBD1. Germline V lookup: CDR1 MNHNS, CDR2 SASEGT. J gave up 6 bases and V 4 bases, and 8 bases lay outside the gene matches. This CDR3 region has 15 residues. The CDR3 sequence: CASSVPGQTHEKLFF. For the CDR3, the DNA is TGTGCCAGCAGTGTCCCGGGACAGACGCATGAAAAACTGTTTTTT.

The rearrangement uses TRBV12-3 or TRBV12-4 and TRBJ2-1; 9 bases align to TRBD1. This CDR3 contains 16 residues. V lost 0 bases, J lost 0 bases, and 0 bases stayed unmatched. In nucleotides, the CDR3 is TGTGCCAGCAGTTTAGCGACAGGGGGCTCCTACAATGAGCAGTTCTTC. Translating gives CASSLATGGSYNEQFF.

This clonotype was seen more than once but under ten times. This chain joins TRBV7-2 and TRBJ2-1, with D tentatively TRBD2 (6 bases). Germline values: CDR1 SGHTA, CDR2 FQGNSA. V dropped 5 bases and J dropped 9 bases, with 17 bases sitting between them. The CDR3 covers 14 residues. DNA for the CDR3: TGTGCCAGCAGCCCTGCGACTAGGACGGGTGAGCAGTTCTTC. Translation gives CASSPATRTGEQFF.

This chain connects TRBV29-1 to TRBJ1-3; D call uncertain. Trimming shortened V by 1 base and J by 11 bases, and 9 bases separated the two germline ends. There are 11 residues in the CDR3. CDR1 is SQVTM and CDR2 is ANQGSEA in the germline V gene. The DNA for the CDR3 is TGCAGCGTTGAAGCGAATCAGGCCATATATTTT. Translating gives CSVEANQAIYF.